The 32 T cell receptor beta chains below were found in one sample sequenced in a study of CD8 T cells in ankylosing spondylitis. TCRdb independently ran MiXCR on the 5' RACE reads; one entry per CDR3 protein. The data contain a few hundred thousand distinct CDR3 sequences, 8% of them singletons. Study-wide findings and caveats: A TCR beta motif made of about eight highly homologous variants seemed typical of ankylosing spondylitis blood.

Their antigen targets remain unknown. Specimen: blood, either unsorted or a sorted T cell fraction (not recorded which). All receptors derive from a male donor with ankylosing spondylitis.

This clonotype was counted between two and nine times. The chain joins TRBV29-1 to TRBJ2-1; D could derive from TRBD1 or TRBD2 (5 bases each). The CDR3 runs 12 residues. Trimming left V 4 bases short and J 6 bases short, with 10 bases between. The germline V gene has CDR1 SQVTM and CDR2 ANQGSEA. CDR3 amino acids: CSVGSGSNEQFF. DNA of the CDR3: TGCAGCGTTGGTTCAGGGAGCAATGAGCAGTTCTTC.

The V and J genes are TRBV27 and TRBJ2-7; no definite D call. Deletions cut 3 bases from V and 6 bases from J, with 6 bases between. The CDR3 is made up of 11 amino acids. CDR1 is MNHEY, CDR2 SMNVEV, per germline (reference sequence). The chain's CDR3 is CASSFHIEQYF. CDR3 coding DNA: TGTGCCAGCAGTTTCCATATCGAGCAGTACTTC.

The chain employs TRBV28 and TRBJ2-7; D possibly matches TRBD1 or TRBD2 (7 bases each). The CDR3 has 16 amino acids. The germline gives CDR1 MDHEN, CDR2 SYDVKM. The V and J ends lost 4 bases and 2 bases respectively, with 18 bases between them. The CDR3 sequence: CASSSLGGGGTYEQYF. In DNA, the CDR3 is TGTGCCAGCAGTTCTCTCGGGGGAGGGGGCACCTACGAGCAGTACTTC.

This clonotype has only a few counts. This chain connects TRBV5-1 to TRBJ2-3, with a tentative D call TRBD2 (6 bases). The germline V gene has CDR1 SGHRS and CDR2 YFSETQ. The CDR3 is made up of 15 amino acids. V was cut by 5 bases and J by 1 base, with 14 bases left in between. CDR3 nucleotide sequence: TGCGCCAGCAGTACGGGCGGGAAGGGCACAGATACGCAGTATTTT. Amino acid sequence: CASSTGGKGTDTQYF.

The chain joins TRBV7-9 to TRBJ2-2; no clear D gene. V was clipped by 2 bases and J by 4 bases, with 8 bases between them. Germline V gives CDR1 SEHNR, CDR2 FQNEAQ (reference sequence). This CDR3 has 14 amino acids. Here the CDR3 reads CASSLSLGTGELFF. CDR3 nucleotides: TGTGCCAGCAGCTTATCATTGGGCACCGGGGAGCTGTTTTTT.

At least ten counts were recorded for this clonotype. J is TRBJ2-7 and V is TRBV25-1; weak D call: TRBD1 (6 bases). CDR1 is MGHDK and CDR2 is SYGVNS in the germline V gene. CDR3 length: 14 residues. Between the trimmed V and J ends, which lost 4 bases and 2 bases, there was a span of 12 bases. The chain's CDR3 is CASSARDTTYEQYF. CDR3 nucleotides: TGTGCCAGCAGTGCTAGGGACACAACCTACGAGCAGTACTTC.

This chain connects TRBV28 to TRBJ1-2, with D possibly being TRBD1 (5 bases). V lost 0 bases and J lost 8, with 16 bases in between. The CDR3 covers 15 residues. Germline CDR1 is MDHEN and CDR2 is SYDVKM. CDR3 region: CASSLWTIMGVGYTF. The CDR3 DNA reads as TGTGCCAGCAGTTTATGGACTATAATGGGGGTGGGCTACACCTTC.

There are many counts of this clonotype. The rearrangement uses TRBV20-1 and TRBJ2-3, with D tentatively TRBD2 (5 bases). V lost 5 bases and J lost 2, with 17 bases in between. The germline V gene encodes CDR1 DFQATT and CDR2 SNEGSKA (reference sequence). This CDR3 spans 15 amino acids. The CDR3 DNA follows: TGCAGTGCTGACGTTCGAAGGAGGTTCACAGATACGCAGTATTTT. It yields the protein CSADVRRRFTDTQYF.

This clonotype was found a few times. J is TRBJ2-3 and V is TRBV11-1; 7 nucleotides align to TRBD2. The V segment lost 8 bases and the J segment 0 bases; nucleotides outside the gene matches: 5. The CDR3 sequence is 14 residues long. Germline V CDR1 and CDR2: SGHAT, FQDESV (reference sequence). CDR3 coding DNA: TGTGCCAGCGCGCGGACTAGAAGCACAGATACGCAGTATTTT. It codes for CASARTRSTDTQYF. Together with reference TRBV11-1 and TRBJ2-3, the CDR3 gives the full variable domain: EAEVAQSPRYKITEKSQAVAFWCDPISGHATLYWYRQILGQGPELLVQFQDESVVDDSQLPKDRFSAERLKGVDSTLKIQPAELGDSAMYLCASARTRSTDTQYFGPGTRLTVL.

V gene TRBV5-5 combines with J gene TRBJ2-1; D may correspond to TRBD1 or TRBD2 (5 bases each). The CDR3 length is 15 residues. The V gene's germline CDR1 is SGHKS and CDR2 YYEKEE (reference sequence). The V end was cut by 4 bases, the J end by 4 bases, with 15 bases between. The CDR3 protein is CASSIEGYGYNEQFF. Here the CDR3 DNA reads TGTGCCAGCAGCATCGAGGGGTACGGGTACAATGAGCAGTTCTTC.

This clonotype was counted a few times. The J gene is TRBJ1-4, the V gene TRBV20-1; TRBD1 aligns across 7 bases. The CDR3 is 13 amino acids. V was clipped by 2 bases and J by 7 bases; unmatched bases: 4. Germline lookup yields CDR1 DFQATT and CDR2 SNEGSKA (reference sequence). The CDR3 loop is CSARPGQFEKLFF. CDR3 sequence (DNA): TGCAGTGCTAGACCGGGACAGTTTGAAAAACTGTTTTTT.

In this sample, this clonotype turned up once. The CDR3 spells CSVTGPGLSPLHF. The CDR3 region has the DNA TGCAGTGTGACGGGACCAGGACTATCACCCCTCCACTTT. The genes are TRBV20-1 and TRBJ1-6; possible D gene TRBD1, 5 bases. V lost 7 bases to trimming and J lost 10 bases, with 17 bases between them. CDR3 length: 13 amino acids. Germline CDR1 DFQATT, CDR2 SNEGSKA (reference sequence).

This clonotype was seen a handful of times. V is TRBV20-1 and J is TRBJ2-1; 10 bases align to TRBD1. Per the germline V gene, CDR1 is DFQATT and CDR2 is SNEGSKA (reference sequence). V dropped 2 bases and J dropped 6; count of bases not matched to a gene: 4. This CDR3 contains 14 residues. DNA of the CDR3: TGCAGTGCTAGACCGGGACAGGGGTTCAATGAGCAGTTCTTC. Amino acids: CSARPGQGFNEQFF.

This clonotype was observed a handful of times. The gene calls are TRBV7-2 and TRBJ2-7; D remains unclear. This CDR3 spans 12 amino acids. V shed 1 base and J shed 6 bases, with 7 bases lying between them. Germline values: CDR1 SGHTA, CDR2 FQGNSA. The CDR3 loop is CASSLEAGEQYF. The CDR3 nucleotides are TGTGCCAGCAGCTTAGAGGCCGGCGAGCAGTACTTC.

J is TRBJ1-2 and V is TRBV29-1; D is unclear. CDR1 SQVTM and CDR2 ANQGSEA come from the germline V gene. V was clipped by 5 bases and J by 0 bases, with 7 bases between them. The CDR3 consists of 12 residues. CDR3 protein: CSVSRANYGYTF. The CDR3 DNA is TGCAGCGTTTCCAGAGCTAACTATGGCTACACCTTC.

This clonotype was seen a few times. The rearrangement uses TRBV7-9 and TRBJ2-2; 13 bases are shared with TRBD2. The ends lost 7 bases at V and 6 bases at J; junction bases unmatched: 8. Germline CDR1 and CDR2: SEHNR and FQNEAQ (reference sequence). This CDR3 is 16 amino acids long. CDR3 in amino acids: CASTGLAGVVAGELFF. CDR3 nucleotides: TGTGCCAGCACCGGACTAGCGGGAGTGGTGGCCGGGGAGCTGTTTTTT.

There are a few counts of this clonotype. This chain connects TRBV4-1 to TRBJ2-1, with 8 bases fitting TRBD2. After removal of 1 base from V and 6 bases from J, the junction contained 8 bases not matched to a gene. CDR3 length: 16 residues. CDR1 is MGHRA and CDR2 is YSYEKL in the germline V gene. CDR3 residues: CASSQGKLAGTNEQFF. CDR3 coding DNA: TGCGCCAGCAGCCAAGGAAAATTAGCGGGAACCAATGAGCAGTTCTTC.

The rearrangement joins TRBV7-3 to TRBJ2-1, with 8 positions matching TRBD2. Per the germline V gene, CDR1 is SGHTA and CDR2 is FQGTGA. The trim removed 6 bases at V and 0 bases at J, leaving 10 bases unmatched. This CDR3 contains 17 residues. CDR3 nucleotides: TGTGCCAGCAGTTATCTAGCGGGCTTGAGCTCCTACAATGAGCAGTTCTTC. It codes for CASSYLAGLSSYNEQFF.

The genes are TRBV10-3 and TRBJ2-5, with a weak D call TRBD1 (5 bases). Germline V gene lookup returns CDR1 ENHRY and CDR2 SYGVKD. V lost 10 bases, J lost 5 bases, and 17 bases lay in between. The CDR3 runs 13 residues. In nucleotides, the CDR3 is TGTGCCACCCGGGCAGGGTCCGCGGAGACCCAGTACTTC. This codes for CATRAGSAETQYF.

This clonotype has only a few counts. The chain is built from TRBV18 and TRBJ1-1; tentatively, D is TRBD1 (5 bases). Germline V gene data show CDR1 as KGHSH and CDR2 as LQKENI. This CDR3 comprises 14 residues. The V and J ends lost 3 bases and 2 bases respectively, with 10 bases between them. The CDR3 here is CASSPAGTNTEAFF. CDR3 DNA: TGTGCCAGCTCACCGGCAGGGACTAACACTGAAGCTTTCTTT.

This clonotype was recorded a few times. The chain couples TRBV21-1 to TRBJ2-7; whether TRBD2, the table's D call, matches the DNA was not checked. TRBV21-1 is designated a pseudogene. This CDR3 is 15 amino acids long. The DNA for the CDR3 is TGTGCCAGCACCCGCGCCAAGCGGGCCCCCTACGAGCAGTACTTC. Translated: CASTRAKRAPYEQYF.

This clonotype was seen only a few times. J is TRBJ2-1 and V is TRBV6-2 or TRBV6-3; D is unresolved. With 2 bases removed from V and 8 bases from J, the gap between germline ends came to 7 bases. Germline V gene data show CDR1 as MNHEY and CDR2 as SVGEGT. The CDR3 has 12 amino acids. Written as DNA, the CDR3 is TGTGCCAGCAGTTACCCTCAACATGAGCAGTTCTTC. This encodes CASSYPQHEQFF.

This clonotype was found many times. The J gene is TRBJ1-5, the V gene TRBV29-1; D is perhaps TRBD1 (5 bases). Looked up from germline, CDR1 is SQVTM and CDR2 is ANQGSEA. V was trimmed by 6 bases and J by 5 bases, leaving 14 bases between them. This CDR3 has 13 amino acids. The CDR3 here is CSVGVLGDQPQHF. The CDR3 nucleotides read TGCAGCGTGGGGGTTTTGGGGGATCAGCCCCAGCATTTT. The entire variable domain, with the rest obtained from reference TRBV29-1 and TRBJ1-5, is as follows: SAVISQKPSRDICQRGTSLTIQCQVDSQVTMMFWYRQQPGQSLTLIATANQGSEATYESGFVIDKFPISRPNLTFSTLTVSNMSPEDSSIYLCSVGVLGDQPQHFGDGTRLSIL.

The gene calls are TRBV7-2 and TRBJ2-1, with D unresolved. Trimming removed 3 bases from V and 10 bases from J, with 10 bases in between. The CDR3 runs to 12 residues. Per the germline V gene, CDR1 is SGHTA and CDR2 is FQGNSA. CDR3 sequence: CASSLLVGEQFF. CDR3 coding DNA: TGTGCCAGCAGCTTGCTGGTCGGGGAGCAGTTCTTC.

The V gene is TRBV18, the J gene TRBJ2-5, with TRBD2 matching 14 bases. V shed 3 bases, J shed 5 bases, and the junction held 5 bases outside the gene matches. Germline V lookup: CDR1 KGHSH, CDR2 LQKENI. This CDR3 has 16 residues. The CDR3 here is CASSPTSGRVIETQYF. CDR3 coding DNA: TGTGCCAGCTCACCGACTAGCGGGAGGGTCATCGAGACCCAGTACTTC.

There are a few counts of this clonotype. This chain links TRBV5-1 with TRBJ2-1; D is possibly TRBD1 or TRBD2 (6 bases each). The V end lost 0 bases, the J end lost 5 bases, and 12 bases lay between the germline ends. The CDR3 loop spans 15 amino acids. CDR1 SGHRS and CDR2 YFSETQ come from the germline V gene. CDR3 DNA sequence: TGCGCCAGCAGCTTGGAGGCAGGGGAGGACAATGAGCAGTTCTTC. Amino acid sequence: CASSLEAGEDNEQFF.

This clonotype was counted at least ten times. V usage is TRBV24-1 and J usage is TRBJ1-2; TRBD1 agrees at 8 bases. V trimming: 3 bases; J trimming: 8 bases; junction bases outside the gene matches: 7. This CDR3 has 14 amino acids. Germline assignment: CDR1 KGHDR and CDR2 SFDVKD. CDR3 residues: CATSDNRGIEGYTF. CDR3 nucleotide sequence: TGTGCCACCAGTGATAACAGGGGGATAGAGGGCTACACCTTC.

This clonotype turned up a few times. In nucleotides, the CDR3 is TGCGCCAGCAGCTTGGTTTTAGCGGGAGTGGATACGCAGTATTTT. Protein sequence: CASSLVLAGVDTQYF. The J gene is TRBJ2-3, the V gene TRBV5-1, with 9 positions matching TRBD2. V lost 0 bases and J lost 6; bases outside the gene matches: 5. CDR1 and CDR2 (germline): SGHRS, YFSETQ. The CDR3 totals 15 residues.

This clonotype was counted many times. The chain recombines TRBV3-1 with TRBJ2-1, with 11 bases lining up with TRBD2. The germline CDR1 and CDR2 sequences are LGHDT and YNNKEL (reference sequence). V trimming: 1 base; J trimming: 6 bases; junction bases outside the gene matches: 5. This CDR3 spans 16 amino acids. CDR3 amino acids: CASSQAVTSGSNEQFF. DNA for the CDR3: TGTGCCAGCAGCCAAGCGGTCACTAGCGGGAGCAATGAGCAGTTCTTC.

This clonotype was recorded once. The V call is TRBV27, the J call TRBJ2-7, with TRBD2 as a possible D gene (8 bases). Between the trimmed V and J ends, which lost 7 bases and 2 bases, there was a span of 18 bases. CDR1 is MNHEY and CDR2 is SMNVEV in the germline V gene (reference sequence). The CDR3 has 15 amino acids. In nucleotides, the CDR3 is TGTGCCAGCACGGGGGGGACAGTGGGGGCCTACGAGCAGTACTTC. Its protein product is CASTGGTVGAYEQYF.

A few counts support this clonotype. The J gene is TRBJ2-1, the V gene TRBV7-8; D is uncertain. Germline V CDR1 and CDR2: SGHVS, FQNEAQ. This CDR3 is 15 amino acids long. The V end was cut by 5 bases, the J end by 0 bases, with 11 bases between. In DNA, the CDR3 is TGTGCCAGCAGCATATCCTGGGGCTCCTACAATGAGCAGTTCTTC. It encodes CASSISWGSYNEQFF.

The chain has TRBV5-1 and TRBJ2-1, with D hard to call. The V end lost 0 bases, the J end lost 3 bases, and 4 bases lay between the germline ends. This CDR3 has 13 amino acids. CDR1 is SGHRS, CDR2 YFSETQ, per germline. This CDR3 is CASSLDHYNEQFF. For the CDR3, the DNA is TGCGCCAGCAGCTTGGACCACTACAATGAGCAGTTCTTC. Supplemented by reference TRBV5-1 and TRBJ2-1, the full variable domain reads KAGVTQTPRYLIKTRGQQVTLSCSPISGHRSVSWYQQTPGQGLQFLFEYFSETQRNKGNFPGRFSGRQFSNSRSEMNVSTLELGDSALYLCASSLDHYNEQFFGPGTRLTVL.